This entry lists 4 T cell receptor beta chains sequenced from one sample in a study of long-term antiretroviral therapy in people with HIV. Researchers ran immunoSEQ v3.0 at survey level. Some clones are missing from TCRdb's copy, which holds only in-frame ones; the method was immunoSEQ multiplex PCR. The data hold about 6,000 clones, with around four fifths observed a single time. The sample was unsorted PBMCs, taken 0.5 years before starting antiretroviral therapy. These TCRs come from a man between 40 and 49 years old with HIV.

The chain employs TRBV19 and TRBJ1-2, with no clear D. The CDR3 has 18 residues. The V end lost 1 base, the J end lost 1 base, and 19 bases lay between the germline ends. The germline V gene has CDR1 LNHDA and CDR2 SQIVND (reference sequence). The CDR3 coding sequence is TGTGCCAGTAGTATAGGAGTGACGGGAAGGACCATTAACTATGGCTACACCTTC. This sequence encodes CASSIGVTGRTINYGYTF. Complete variable domain (other parts from reference TRBV19 and TRBJ1-2): DGGITQSPKYLFRKEGQNVTLSCEQNLNHDAMYWYRQDPGQGLRLIYYSQIVNDFQKGDIAEGYSVSREKKESFPLTVTSAQKNPTAFYLCASSIGVTGRTINYGYTFGSGTRLTVV.

V and J are TRBV28 and TRBJ2-2; tentative D call: TRBD2 (6 bases). The CDR3 totals 18 residues. Trimming cost V 5 bases and J 1 base, with 20 bases left between them. Germline lookup yields CDR1 MDHEN and CDR2 SYDVKM. CDR3 residues: CASSRPPSGLRNTGELFF. CDR3 bases: TGTGCCAGCAGTCGGCCCCCATCGGGACTTCGGAACACCGGGGAGCTGTTTTTT.

The chain combines TRBV9 with TRBJ1-4; the D gene is possibly TRBD1 (5 bases). Germline lookup yields CDR1 SGDLS and CDR2 YYNGEE. The CDR3 extends over 14 amino acids. The germline V and J ends were trimmed by 0 bases and 3 bases, with 6 bases remaining between them. This CDR3 reads CASSVAGANEKLFF. CDR3 DNA sequence: TGTGCCAGCAGCGTAGCGGGGGCTAATGAAAAACTGTTTTTT.

This chain links TRBV28 with TRBJ2-4, with D hard to call. The CDR3 loop spans 16 amino acids. Germline V gene sequence: CDR1 MDHEN, CDR2 SYDVKM. Trimming shortened V by 3 bases and J by 0 bases, and 12 bases separated the two germline ends. The CDR3 DNA is TGTGCCAGCAGTTTGCCCGGCGATTTAGCCAAAAACATTCAGTACTTC. It codes for CASSLPGDLAKNIQYF.